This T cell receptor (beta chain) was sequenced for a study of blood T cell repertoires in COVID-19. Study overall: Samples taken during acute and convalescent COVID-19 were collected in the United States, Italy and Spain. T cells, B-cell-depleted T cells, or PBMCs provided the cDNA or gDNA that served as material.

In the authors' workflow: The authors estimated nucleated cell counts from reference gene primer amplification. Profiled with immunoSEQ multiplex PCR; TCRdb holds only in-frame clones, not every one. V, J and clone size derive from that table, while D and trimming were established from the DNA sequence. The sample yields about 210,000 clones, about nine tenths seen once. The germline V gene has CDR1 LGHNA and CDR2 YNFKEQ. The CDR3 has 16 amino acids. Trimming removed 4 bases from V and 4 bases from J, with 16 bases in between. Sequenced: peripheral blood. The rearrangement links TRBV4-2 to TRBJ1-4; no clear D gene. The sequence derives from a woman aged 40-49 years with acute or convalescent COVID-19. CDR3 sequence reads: CASSPSLRELNEKLFF. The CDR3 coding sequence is TGTGCCAGCAGCCCCTCCTTGCGTGAACTTAATGAAAAACTGTTTTTT.